This TCR beta chain stems from a study of T cell responses to AZD1222 COVID-19 vaccine. General observations from the study: Donors were chiefly white British, with a greater number of females, and clonal diversity was perhaps underestimated. Only a handful of AZD1222 recipients tested seropositive at baseline.

A remark on this clone: Its specificity is not known.

Germline V gene sequence: CDR1 MNHEY, CDR2 SVGAGI. The junction had 7 bases not matched to a gene; V was cut back by 7 bases and J by 7 bases. The CDR3 spans 13 residues. Some clones are missing from TCRdb's copy, which holds only in-frame ones; the method was immunoSEQ multiplex PCR. The sample has some 97,000 clones; 87% are singletons. This TCR was sampled from an adult in good health. Sequencing used peripheral blood, obtained on day 0 of MenACWY control vaccination. J is TRBJ2-1 and V is TRBV6-5; 7 positions match TRBD2. The CDR3 loop reads CASNEREVNEQFF. The CDR3 DNA is TGTGCCAGCAACGAGCGGGAAGTGAATGAGCAGTTCTTC.